Reported below is one T cell receptor beta chain. Its matching antigen is unknown. This sample is part of a study of high-grade serous ovarian cancer treatment subgroups. Study overall: Mean per sample: around 14,000 reads, about 6,900 unique TCR beta rearrangements.

Tumor samples were obtained before definitive surgery or chemotherapy. Germline V gene data show CDR1 as LNHNV and CDR2 as YYDKDF (reference sequence). The CDR3 contains 18 residues. After removal of 1 base from V and 3 bases from J, the junction contained 10 bases not matched to a gene. General study findings and limits: Same-patient tumor repertoires overlapped at roughly 0.11 to 0.79; different patients barely overlapped.

Some clones are missing from TCRdb's copy, which holds only in-frame ones; the method was immunoSEQ multiplex PCR. The data contain 10,000 to 15,000 clones, 88% of them seen just once; the ten biggest clones take up under 3.5%. This chain uses TRBV15 with TRBJ2-1; 9 bases are shared with TRBD2. Source material: tumor tissue. The clonotype was recovered from a human donor with high-grade serous ovarian cancer. CDR3 protein: CATSRVAGGIHYYNEQFF. CDR3 nucleotides: TGTGCCACCAGCAGAGTGGCGGGGGGGATTCACTACTACAATGAGCAGTTCTTC.